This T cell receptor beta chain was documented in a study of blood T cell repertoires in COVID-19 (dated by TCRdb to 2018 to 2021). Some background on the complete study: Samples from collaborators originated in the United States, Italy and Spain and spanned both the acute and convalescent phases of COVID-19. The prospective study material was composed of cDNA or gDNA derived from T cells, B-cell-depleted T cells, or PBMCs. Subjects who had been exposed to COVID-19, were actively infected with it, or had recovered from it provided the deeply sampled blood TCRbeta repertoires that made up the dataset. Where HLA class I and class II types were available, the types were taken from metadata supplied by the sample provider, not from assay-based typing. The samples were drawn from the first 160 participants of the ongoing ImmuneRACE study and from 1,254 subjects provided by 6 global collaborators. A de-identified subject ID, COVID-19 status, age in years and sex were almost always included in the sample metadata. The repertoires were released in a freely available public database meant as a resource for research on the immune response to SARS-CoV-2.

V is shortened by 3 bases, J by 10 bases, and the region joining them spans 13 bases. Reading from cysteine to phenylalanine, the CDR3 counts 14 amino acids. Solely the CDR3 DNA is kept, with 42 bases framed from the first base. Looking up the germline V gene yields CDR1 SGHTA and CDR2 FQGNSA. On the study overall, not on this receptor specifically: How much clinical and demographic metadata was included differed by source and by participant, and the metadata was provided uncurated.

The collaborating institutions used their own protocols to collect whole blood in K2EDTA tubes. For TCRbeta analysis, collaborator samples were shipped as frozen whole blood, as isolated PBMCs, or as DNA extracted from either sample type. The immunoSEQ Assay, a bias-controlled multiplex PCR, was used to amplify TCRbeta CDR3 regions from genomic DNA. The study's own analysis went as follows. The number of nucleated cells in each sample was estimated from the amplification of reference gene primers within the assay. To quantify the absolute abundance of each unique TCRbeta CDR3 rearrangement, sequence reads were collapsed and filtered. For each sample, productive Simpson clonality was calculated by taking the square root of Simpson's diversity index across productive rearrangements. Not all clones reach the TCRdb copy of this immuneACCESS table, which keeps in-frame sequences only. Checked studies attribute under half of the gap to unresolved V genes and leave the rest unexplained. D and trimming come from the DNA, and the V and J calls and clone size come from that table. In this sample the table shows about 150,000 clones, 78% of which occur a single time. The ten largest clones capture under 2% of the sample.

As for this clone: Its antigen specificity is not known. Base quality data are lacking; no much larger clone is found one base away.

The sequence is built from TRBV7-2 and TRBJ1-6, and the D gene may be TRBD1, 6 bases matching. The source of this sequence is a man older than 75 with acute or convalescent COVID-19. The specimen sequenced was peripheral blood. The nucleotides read TGTGCCAGCAGCTTGGTTTCCGGACAGTCACCCCTCCACTTT. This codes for CASSLVSGQSPLHF.